Below, one T cell receptor beta chain is given with its context. Its antigen is as yet unknown. A multiplex PCR was run with 60 Vbeta primers and 13 Jbeta primers. Measured with immunoSEQ multiplex PCR; TCRdb has only the in-frame clones, and not every one. The table includes about 140,000 clones, almost 85% detected once. This sample is part of a study of cytomegalovirus exposure and HLA in healthy donors. Findings and limits, study-wide: The classifier reportedly diagnosed cytomegalovirus status with high sensitivity and specificity.

Trimming took off 5 bases at V and 6 bases at J, with 10 bases between the two ends. The CDR3 has 12 residues. Germline CDR1 LNHDA, CDR2 SQIVND (reference sequence). V gene TRBV19 combines with J gene TRBJ1-1; TRBD1 might be the D (5 bases). Sequencing input: PBMCs. This TCR came from a man younger than 40 in good health and CMV-seropositive. The CDR3 nucleotides are TGTGCCAGTAGTCGGGGGGGGGCTGAAGCTTTCTTT. Amino acids: CASSRGGAEAFF. Supplemented by reference TRBV19 and TRBJ1-1, the full variable domain reads DGGITQSPKYLFRKEGQNVTLSCEQNLNHDAMYWYRQDPGQGLRLIYYSQIVNDFQKGDIAEGYSVSREKKESFPLTVTSAQKNPTAFYLCASSRGGAEAFFGQGTRLTVV.